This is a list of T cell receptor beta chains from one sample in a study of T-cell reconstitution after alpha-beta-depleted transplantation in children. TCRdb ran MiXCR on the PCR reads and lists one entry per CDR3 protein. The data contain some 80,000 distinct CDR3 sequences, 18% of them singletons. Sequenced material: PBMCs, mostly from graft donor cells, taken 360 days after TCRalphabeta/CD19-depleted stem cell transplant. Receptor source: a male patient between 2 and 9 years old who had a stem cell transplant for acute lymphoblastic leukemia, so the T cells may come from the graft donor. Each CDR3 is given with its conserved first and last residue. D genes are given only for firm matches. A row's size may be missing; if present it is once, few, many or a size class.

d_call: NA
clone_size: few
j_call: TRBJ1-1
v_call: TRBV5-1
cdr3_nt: TGCGCCAGCAGCTTGTTCGGCAGGGTGAGCACTGAAGCTTTCTTT
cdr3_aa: CASSLFGRVSTEAFF

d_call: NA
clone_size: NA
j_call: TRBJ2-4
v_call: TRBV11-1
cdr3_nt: TGTGCCAGCACCCGCGGAGACAGCGCAGGTTTCCCCTATCCCCTAAAAAACATTCAGTACTTC
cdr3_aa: CASTRGDSAGFPYPLKNIQYF

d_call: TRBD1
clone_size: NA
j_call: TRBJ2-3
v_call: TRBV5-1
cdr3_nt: TGCGCCAGCAGCTTCAGACAGGGGGCTGTCACAGATACGCAGTATTTT
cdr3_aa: CASSFRQGAVTDTQYF

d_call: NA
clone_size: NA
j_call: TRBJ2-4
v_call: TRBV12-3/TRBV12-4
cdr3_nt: TGTGCCAGCAGTTTATACCCCCAGGGACCTATAGCCAAAAACATTCAGTACTTC
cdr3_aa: CASSLYPQGPIAKNIQYF

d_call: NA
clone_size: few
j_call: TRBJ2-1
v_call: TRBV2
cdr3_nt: TGTGCCAGCAAGGGGACCCGCTCCTACAATGAGCAGTTCTTC
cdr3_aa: CASKGTRSYNEQFF

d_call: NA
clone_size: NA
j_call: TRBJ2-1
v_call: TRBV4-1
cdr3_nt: TGCGCCAGCAGCCAAAAGCGTATCGGGATAGGGTACAATGAGCAGTTCTTC
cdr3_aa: CASSQKRIGIGYNEQFF

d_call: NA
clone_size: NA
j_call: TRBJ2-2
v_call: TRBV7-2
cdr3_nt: TGTGCCAGCAGTGTAAGGACACCCAGCACCGGGGAGCTGTTTTTT
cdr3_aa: CASSVRTPSTGELFF

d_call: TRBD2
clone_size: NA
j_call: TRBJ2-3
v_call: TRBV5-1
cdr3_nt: TGCGCCAGCAGCTTGGCCGGGACTAGCGGGAGCGAGGAGTATTTT
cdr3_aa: CASSLAGTSGSEEYF

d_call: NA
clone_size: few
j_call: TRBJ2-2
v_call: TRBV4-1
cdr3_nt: TGCGCCAGCAGAGGGGTCGATATGAACACCGGGGAGCTGTTTTTT
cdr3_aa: CASRGVDMNTGELFF

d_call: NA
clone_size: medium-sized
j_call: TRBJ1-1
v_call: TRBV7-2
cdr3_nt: TGTGCCAGCAGCTCCTCCATCCGGATATCTGAAGCTTTCTTT
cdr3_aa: CASSSSIRISEAFF